The 2 T cell receptor beta chains below were found in one sample sequenced in a study of cytomegalovirus exposure and HLA in healthy donors. It was with 60 Vbeta and 13 Jbeta primers that the PCR ran. Clones were sequenced by immunoSEQ multiplex PCR, and TCRdb holds only the in-frame ones, with some missing. The table for this sample gives about 88,000 clones. The sample taken for sequencing was PBMCs. The receptor set was obtained from a girl between 10 and 17 years old in good health and CMV-seropositive.

The V call is TRBV5-1, the J call TRBJ1-1, with 8 bases that match TRBD1. This CDR3 spans 13 amino acids. The J segment lost 1 base and the V segment lost 5 bases, leaving 1 base of the junction unmatched. Germline-derived CDR1 and CDR2 are SGHRS and YFSETQ. CDR3 coding DNA: TGCGCCAGCAGGGACAGGGAGAACACTGAAGCTTTCTTT. Translated: CASRDRENTEAFF.

This rearrangement joins TRBV4-1 to TRBJ2-1; TRBD2 aligns across 7 bases. This CDR3 contains 14 residues. Germline CDR1 reads MGHRA; CDR2 reads YSYEKL. V trimming: 3 bases; J trimming: 2 bases; junction bases outside the gene matches: 1. The CDR3 loop is CASSHGGAYNEQFF. The CDR3 bases are TGCGCCAGCAGCCATGGGGGGGCCTACAATGAGCAGTTCTTC.